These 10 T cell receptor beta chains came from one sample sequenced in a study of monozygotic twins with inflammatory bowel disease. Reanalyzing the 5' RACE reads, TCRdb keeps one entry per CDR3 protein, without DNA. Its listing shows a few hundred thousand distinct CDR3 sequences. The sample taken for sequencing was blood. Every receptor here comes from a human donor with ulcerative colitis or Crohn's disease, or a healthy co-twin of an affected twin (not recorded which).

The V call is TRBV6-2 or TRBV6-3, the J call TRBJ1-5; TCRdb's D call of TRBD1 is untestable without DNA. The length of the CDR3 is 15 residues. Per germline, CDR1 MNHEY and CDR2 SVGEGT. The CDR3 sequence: CASSYSQGYNQPQHF.

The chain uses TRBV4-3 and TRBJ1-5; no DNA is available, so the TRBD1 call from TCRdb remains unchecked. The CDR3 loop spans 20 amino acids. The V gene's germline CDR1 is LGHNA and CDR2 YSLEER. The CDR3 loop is CASSSRGDRGLSLGNQPQHF.

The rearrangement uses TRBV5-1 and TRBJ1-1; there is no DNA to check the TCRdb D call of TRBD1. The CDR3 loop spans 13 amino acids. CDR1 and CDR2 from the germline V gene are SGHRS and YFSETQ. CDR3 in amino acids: CASTRGRNTEAFF.

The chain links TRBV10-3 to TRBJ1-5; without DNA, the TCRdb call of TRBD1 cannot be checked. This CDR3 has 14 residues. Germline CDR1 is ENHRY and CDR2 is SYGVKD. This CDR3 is CAIAMGQGNQPQHF.

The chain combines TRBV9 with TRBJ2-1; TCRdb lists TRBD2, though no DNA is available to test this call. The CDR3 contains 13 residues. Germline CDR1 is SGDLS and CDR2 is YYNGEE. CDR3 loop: CASSVDSGSEQFF.

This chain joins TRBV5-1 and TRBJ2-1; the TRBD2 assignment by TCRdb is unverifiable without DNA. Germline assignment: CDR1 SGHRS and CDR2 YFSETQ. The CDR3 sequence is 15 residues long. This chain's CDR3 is CASSLIAGSYNEQFF.

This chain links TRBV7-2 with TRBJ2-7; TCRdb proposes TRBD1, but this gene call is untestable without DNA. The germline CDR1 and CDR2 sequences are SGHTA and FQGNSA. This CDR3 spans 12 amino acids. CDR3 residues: CASAQGSYEQYF.

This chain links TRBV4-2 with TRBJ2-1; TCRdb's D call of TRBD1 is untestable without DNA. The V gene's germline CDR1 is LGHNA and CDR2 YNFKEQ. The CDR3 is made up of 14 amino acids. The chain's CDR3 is CAAWGGSSYNEQFF.

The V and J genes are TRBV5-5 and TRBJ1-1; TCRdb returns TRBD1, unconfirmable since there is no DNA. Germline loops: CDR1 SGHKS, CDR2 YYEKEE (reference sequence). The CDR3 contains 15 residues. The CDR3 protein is CASRQGTQLNTEAFF.

The CDR3 loop reads CASRTGLAGDTQYF. The chain links TRBV12-3 or TRBV12-4 to TRBJ2-3; TCRdb outputs TRBD2, but without DNA this stays unchecked. The CDR3 length is 14 residues.